The 9 T cell receptor beta chains given below trace back to one sample, sequenced in a study of human CD8 memory T cell subsets. Construction of TCR beta libraries was accomplished by means of UMI-labeled 5' RACE. After re-calling the 5' RACE reads, TCRdb lists one entry per CDR3 protein, DNA absent. Its table lists 9,500 to 12,000 distinct CDR3 sequences. What was sequenced was CD8+ stem-like memory T cells (TSCM and TCM) sorted from PBMCs. This sample's subset: stem-like memory CD8 T cells (TSTEM), CCR7+ PD-1- TIGIT-. The source of these receptors is a human donor in good health.

The J gene is TRBJ2-7, the V gene TRBV7-9. The CDR3 runs to 13 residues. Per germline, CDR1 SEHNR and CDR2 FQNEAQ (reference sequence). CDR3 protein: CASSSSRVGEQYF.

Its frequency marks this clonotype as medium-sized. V and J are TRBV5-1 and TRBJ1-2; TCRdb gives TRBD1 as the D gene, but with no DNA this cannot be confirmed. From germline, CDR1 is SGHRS and CDR2 YFSETQ. This CDR3 is 16 amino acids long. The CDR3 loop is CASSPWTGGTADGYTF.

The J gene is TRBJ2-4, the V gene TRBV27; TCRdb designates TRBD2, a call that cannot be tested without DNA. The CDR3 covers 17 residues. CDR1 and CDR2 from the germline V gene are MNHEY and SMNVEV (reference sequence). This chain's CDR3 is CASSLLAGGIAKNIQYF.

The chain links TRBV27 to TRBJ2-1; TCRdb names TRBD2, which stays unverified in the absence of DNA. Germline loops: CDR1 MNHEY, CDR2 SMNVEV (reference sequence). This CDR3 has 16 residues. CDR3 amino acids: CASSLLIGRTPNEQFF.

By frequency, this clonotype registers medium-sized. The chain employs TRBV12-5 and TRBJ2-3; TCRdb's D call of TRBD2 is untestable without DNA. From germline, CDR1 is LGHNT and CDR2 FRNRAP. The CDR3 runs 12 residues. The CDR3 sequence is CASGGLSNTQYF.

V gene TRBV19 combines with J gene TRBJ2-7; TCRdb names TRBD1, which stays unverified in the absence of DNA. Germline lookup yields CDR1 LNHDA and CDR2 SQIVND (reference sequence). The CDR3 runs 13 residues. CDR3 loop: CATGQGLSYEQYF.

The chain links TRBV29-1 to TRBJ2-7; with no DNA, the TCRdb D assignment of TRBD1 cannot be verified. Germline lookup yields CDR1 SQVTM and CDR2 ANQGSEA. This CDR3 has 15 residues. CDR3 residues: CSGTWGDWETYEQYF.

V and J are TRBV11-2 and TRBJ1-6; TCRdb proposes TRBD1, but this gene call is untestable without DNA. The CDR3 length is 11 residues. Germline V CDR1 and CDR2: SGHAT, FQNNGV. The CDR3 is CASGGGTPLHF.

The J gene is TRBJ2-7, the V gene TRBV25-1. The CDR3 runs to 11 residues. The germline gives CDR1 MGHDK, CDR2 SYGVNS. CDR3 sequence reads: CASSPNYEQYF.